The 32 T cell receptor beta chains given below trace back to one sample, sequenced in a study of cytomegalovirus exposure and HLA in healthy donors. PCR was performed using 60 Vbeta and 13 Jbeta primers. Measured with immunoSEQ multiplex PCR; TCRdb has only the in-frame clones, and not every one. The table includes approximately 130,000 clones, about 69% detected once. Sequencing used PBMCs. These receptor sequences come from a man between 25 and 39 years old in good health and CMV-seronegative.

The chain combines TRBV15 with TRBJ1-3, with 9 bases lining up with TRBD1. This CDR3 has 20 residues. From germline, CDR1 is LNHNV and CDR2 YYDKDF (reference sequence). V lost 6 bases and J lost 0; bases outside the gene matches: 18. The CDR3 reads CATRGDGGQGTASSGNTIYF. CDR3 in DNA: TGTGCCACCAGGGGCGACGGTGGACAGGGGACCGCAAGCTCTGGAAACACCATATATTTT.

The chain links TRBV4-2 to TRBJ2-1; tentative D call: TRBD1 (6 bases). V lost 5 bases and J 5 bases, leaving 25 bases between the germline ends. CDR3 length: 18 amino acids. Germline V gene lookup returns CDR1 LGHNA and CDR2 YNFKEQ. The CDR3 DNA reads TGTGCCAGCAGCTACCGGGACCTAAGAGGGGGAAAGGACAATGAGCAGTTCTTC. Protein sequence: CASSYRDLRGGKDNEQFF.

Written as DNA, the CDR3 is TGTGCCGGATACCAGGGTCGGACCGGGGAGCTGTTTTTT. Translated, it gives CAGYQGRTGELFF. V gene TRBV6-1 combines with J gene TRBJ2-2, with D tentatively TRBD1 (5 bases). V was shortened by 11 bases and J by 5 bases, with 15 bases between the two germline ends. The CDR3 sequence is 13 residues long. Germline V gene data show CDR1 as MNHNS and CDR2 as SASEGT.

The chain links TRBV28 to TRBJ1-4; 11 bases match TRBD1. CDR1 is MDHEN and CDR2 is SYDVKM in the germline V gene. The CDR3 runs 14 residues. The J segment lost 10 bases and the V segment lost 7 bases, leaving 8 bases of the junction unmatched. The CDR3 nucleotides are TGTGCCAGCAATCCGGGACAGGGGGATGGAAAACTGTTTTTT. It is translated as CASNPGQGDGKLFF.

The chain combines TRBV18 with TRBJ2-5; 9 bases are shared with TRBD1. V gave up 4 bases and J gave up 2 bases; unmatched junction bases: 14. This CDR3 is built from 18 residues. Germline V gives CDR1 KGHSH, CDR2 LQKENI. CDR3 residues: CASSRRTGDILEQETQYF. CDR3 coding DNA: TGTGCCAGCTCACGACGGACAGGGGATATACTAGAACAAGAGACCCAGTACTTC. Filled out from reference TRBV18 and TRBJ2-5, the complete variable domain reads NAGVMQNPRHLVRRRGQEARLRCSPMKGHSHVYWYRQLPEEGLKFMVYLQKENIIDESGMPKERFSAEFPKEGPSILRIQQVVRGDSAAYFCASSRRTGDILEQETQYFGPGTRLLVL.

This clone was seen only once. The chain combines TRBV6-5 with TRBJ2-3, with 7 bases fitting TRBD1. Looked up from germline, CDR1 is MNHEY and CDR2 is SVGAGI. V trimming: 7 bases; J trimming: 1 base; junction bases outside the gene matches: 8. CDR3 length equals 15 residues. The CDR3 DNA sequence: TGTGCCAGCACTTCGGTAGGGGGCGGCACAGATACGCAGTATTTT. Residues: CASTSVGGGTDTQYF.

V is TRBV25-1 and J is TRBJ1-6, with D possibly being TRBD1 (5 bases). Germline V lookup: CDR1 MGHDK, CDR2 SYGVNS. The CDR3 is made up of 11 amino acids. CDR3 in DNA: TGTGCGACGGGGGAAAATTCACCCCTCCACTTT. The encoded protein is CATGENSPLHF.

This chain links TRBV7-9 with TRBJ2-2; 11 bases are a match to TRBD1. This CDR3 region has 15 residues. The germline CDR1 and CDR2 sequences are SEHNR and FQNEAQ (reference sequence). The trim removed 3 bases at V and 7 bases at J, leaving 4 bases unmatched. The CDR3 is CASSFSGTGGGELFF. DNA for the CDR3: TGTGCCAGCAGCTTTTCCGGGACAGGGGGCGGGGAGCTGTTTTTT.

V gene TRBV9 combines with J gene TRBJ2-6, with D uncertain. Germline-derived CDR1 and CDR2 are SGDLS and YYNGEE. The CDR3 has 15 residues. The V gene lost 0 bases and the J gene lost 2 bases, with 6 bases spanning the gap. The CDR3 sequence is CASSVGLAGANVLTF. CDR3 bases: TGTGCCAGCAGCGTAGGATTAGCTGGGGCCAACGTCCTGACTTTC.

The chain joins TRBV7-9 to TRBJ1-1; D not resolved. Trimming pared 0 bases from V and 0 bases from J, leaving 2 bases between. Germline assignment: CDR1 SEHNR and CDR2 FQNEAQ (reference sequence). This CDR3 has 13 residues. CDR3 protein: CASSLALNTEAFF. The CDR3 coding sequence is TGTGCCAGCAGCTTAGCCTTGAACACTGAAGCTTTCTTT.

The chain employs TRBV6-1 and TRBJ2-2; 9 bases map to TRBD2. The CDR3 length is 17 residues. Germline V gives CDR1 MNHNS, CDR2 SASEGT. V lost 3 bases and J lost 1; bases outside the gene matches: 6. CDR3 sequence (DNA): TGTGCCAGCAGTGACTTTACTAGCGGGTGGAACACCGGGGAGCTGTTTTTT. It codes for CASSDFTSGWNTGELFF.

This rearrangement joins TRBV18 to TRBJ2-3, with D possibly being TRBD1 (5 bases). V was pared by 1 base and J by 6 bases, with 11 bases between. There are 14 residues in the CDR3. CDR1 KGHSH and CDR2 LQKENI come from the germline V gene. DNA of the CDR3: TGTGCCAGCTCACCACGGGGCCCGCCGGATACGCAGTATTTT. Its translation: CASSPRGPPDTQYF.

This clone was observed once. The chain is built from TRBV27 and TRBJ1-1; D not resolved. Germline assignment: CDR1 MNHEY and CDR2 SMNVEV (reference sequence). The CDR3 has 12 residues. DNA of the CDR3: TGTTTTACCCGGGTTCCGCTCACTGAAGCTTTCTTT. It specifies CFTRVPLTEAFF.

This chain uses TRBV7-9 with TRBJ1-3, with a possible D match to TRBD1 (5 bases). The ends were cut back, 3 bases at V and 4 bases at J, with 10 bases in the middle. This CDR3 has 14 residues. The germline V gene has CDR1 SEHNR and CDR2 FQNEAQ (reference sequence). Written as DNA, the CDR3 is TGTGCCAGCAGCTTTATGGGGCTCGGAAACACCATATATTTT. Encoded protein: CASSFMGLGNTIYF.

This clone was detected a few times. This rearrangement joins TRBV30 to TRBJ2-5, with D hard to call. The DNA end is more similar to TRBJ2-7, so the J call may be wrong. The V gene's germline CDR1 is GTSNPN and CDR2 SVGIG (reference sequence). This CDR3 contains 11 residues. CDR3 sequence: CAWSDPYEQYF. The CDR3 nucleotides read TGTGCCTGGAGCGATCCCTACGAGCAGTACTTC.

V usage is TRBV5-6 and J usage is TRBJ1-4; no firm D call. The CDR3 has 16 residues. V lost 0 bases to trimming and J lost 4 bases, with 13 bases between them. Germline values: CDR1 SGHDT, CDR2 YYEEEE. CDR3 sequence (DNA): TGTGCCAGCAGCTTGGCCTTGGCAGGACTTAATGAAAAACTGTTTTTT. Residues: CASSLALAGLNEKLFF.

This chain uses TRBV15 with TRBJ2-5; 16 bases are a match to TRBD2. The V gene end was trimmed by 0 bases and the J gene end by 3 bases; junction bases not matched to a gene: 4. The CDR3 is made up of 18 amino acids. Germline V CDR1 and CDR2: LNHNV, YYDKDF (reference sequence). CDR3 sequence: CATSRDLGTSGREETQYF. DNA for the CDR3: TGTGCCACCAGCAGAGACCTAGGGACTAGCGGGAGGGAAGAGACCCAGTACTTC.

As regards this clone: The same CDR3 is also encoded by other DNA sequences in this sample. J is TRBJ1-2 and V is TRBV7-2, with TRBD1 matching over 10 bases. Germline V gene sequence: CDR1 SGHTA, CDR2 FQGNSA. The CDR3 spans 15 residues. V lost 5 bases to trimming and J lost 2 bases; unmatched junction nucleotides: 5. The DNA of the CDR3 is TGTGCCAGCAGCCTTCGACAGGGGGCGAACTATGGCTACACCTTC. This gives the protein CASSLRQGANYGYTF.

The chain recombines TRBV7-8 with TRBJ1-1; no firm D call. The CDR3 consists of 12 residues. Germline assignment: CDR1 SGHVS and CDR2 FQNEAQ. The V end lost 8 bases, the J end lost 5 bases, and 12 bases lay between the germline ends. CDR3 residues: CASGRERTEAFF. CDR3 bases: TGTGCCAGCGGTCGGGAGAGGACTGAAGCTTTCTTT.

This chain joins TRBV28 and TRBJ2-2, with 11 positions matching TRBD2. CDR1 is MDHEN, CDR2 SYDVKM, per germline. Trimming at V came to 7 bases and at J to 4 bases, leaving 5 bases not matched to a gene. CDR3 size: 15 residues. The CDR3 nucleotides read TGTGCCAGCAAACTAGCGGGAGCGAGCACCGGGGAGCTGTTTTTT. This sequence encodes CASKLAGASTGELFF. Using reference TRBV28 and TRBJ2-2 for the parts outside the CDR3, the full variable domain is DVKVTQSSRYLVKRTGEKVFLECVQDMDHENMFWYRQDPGLGLRLIYFSYDVKMKEKGDIPEGYSVSREKKERFSLILESASTNQTSMYLCASKLAGASTGELFFGEGSRLTVL.

CDR3 nucleotides: TGTGCCAGCAGTTACGTAGGGGCCTACGAGCAGTACTTC. Translation gives CASSYVGAYEQYF. The gene calls are TRBV27 and TRBJ2-7, with a weak D call TRBD1 (5 bases). CDR3 size: 13 residues. The V gene lost 4 bases and the J gene lost 2 bases, with 9 bases spanning the gap. Germline assignment: CDR1 MNHEY and CDR2 SMNVEV (reference sequence).

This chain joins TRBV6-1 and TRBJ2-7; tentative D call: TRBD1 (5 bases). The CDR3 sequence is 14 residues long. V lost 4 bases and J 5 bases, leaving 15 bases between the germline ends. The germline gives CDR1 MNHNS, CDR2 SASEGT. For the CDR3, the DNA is TGTGCCAGCAGTGGAGCCAGGGATGCGCACGAGCAGTACTTC. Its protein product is CASSGARDAHEQYF.

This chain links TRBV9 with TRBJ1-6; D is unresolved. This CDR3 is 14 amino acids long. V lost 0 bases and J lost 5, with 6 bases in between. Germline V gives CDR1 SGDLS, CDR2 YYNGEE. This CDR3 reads CASSVARDNSPLHF. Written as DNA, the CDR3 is TGTGCCAGCAGCGTAGCACGGGATAATTCACCCCTCCACTTT.

The CDR3 sequence is CASSGTGTGSYEQYF. In DNA form, the CDR3 reads TGTGCCAGCAGCGGTACCGGGACAGGGTCCTACGAGCAGTACTTC. The V call is TRBV5-6, the J call TRBJ2-7; 9 bases align to TRBD1. The V segment lost 4 bases and the J segment 1 base; nucleotides outside the gene matches: 6. The CDR3 is 15 residues long. The V gene's germline CDR1 is SGHDT and CDR2 YYEEEE.

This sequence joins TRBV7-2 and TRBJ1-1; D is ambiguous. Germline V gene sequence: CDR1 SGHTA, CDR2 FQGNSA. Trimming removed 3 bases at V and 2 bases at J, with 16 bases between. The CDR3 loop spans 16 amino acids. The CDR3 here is CASSLTGGSYNTEAFF. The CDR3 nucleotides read TGTGCCAGCAGCTTGACCGGCGGCAGCTATAACACTGAAGCTTTCTTT.

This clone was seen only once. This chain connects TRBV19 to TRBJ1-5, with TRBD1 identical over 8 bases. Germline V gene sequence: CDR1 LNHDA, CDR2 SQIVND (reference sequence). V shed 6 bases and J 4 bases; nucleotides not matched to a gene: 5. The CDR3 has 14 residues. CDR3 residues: CASSQGTGNQPQHF. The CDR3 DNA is TGTGCCAGTAGCCAGGGGACAGGTAATCAGCCCCAGCATTTT.

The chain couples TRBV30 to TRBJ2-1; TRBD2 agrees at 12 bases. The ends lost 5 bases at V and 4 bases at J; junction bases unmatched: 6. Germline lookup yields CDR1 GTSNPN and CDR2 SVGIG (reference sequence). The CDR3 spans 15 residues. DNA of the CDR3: TGTGCCTGGGTTAGACTAGCGGGAGATTACAATGAGCAGTTCTTC. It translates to CAWVRLAGDYNEQFF. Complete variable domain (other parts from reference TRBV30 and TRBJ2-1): SQTIHQWPATLVQPVGSPLSLECTVEGTSNPNLYWYRQAAGRGLQLLFYSVGIGQISSEVPQNLSASRPQDRQFILSSKKLLLSDSGFYLCAWVRLAGDYNEQFFGPGTRLTVL.

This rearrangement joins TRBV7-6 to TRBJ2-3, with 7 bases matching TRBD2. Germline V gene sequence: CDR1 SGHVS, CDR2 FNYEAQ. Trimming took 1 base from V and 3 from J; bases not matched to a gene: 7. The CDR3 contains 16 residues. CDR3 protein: CASSLGWGGGTDTQYF. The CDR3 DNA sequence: TGTGCCAGCAGCTTAGGATGGGGGGGTGGAACAGATACGCAGTATTTT.

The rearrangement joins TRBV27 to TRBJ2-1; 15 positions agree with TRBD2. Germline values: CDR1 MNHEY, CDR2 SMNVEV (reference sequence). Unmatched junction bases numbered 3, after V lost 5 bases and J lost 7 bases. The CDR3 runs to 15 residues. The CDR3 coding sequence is TGTGCCAGCAGTCCGGGACTAGCGGGAGGTAATGAGCAGTTCTTC. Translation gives CASSPGLAGGNEQFF.

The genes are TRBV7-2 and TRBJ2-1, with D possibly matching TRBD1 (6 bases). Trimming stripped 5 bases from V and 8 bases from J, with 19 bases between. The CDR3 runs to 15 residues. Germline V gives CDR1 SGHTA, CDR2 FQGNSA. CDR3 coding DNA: TGTGCCAGCAGCCAGGACAGATTTCTCTCGGATGAGCAGTTCTTC. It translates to CASSQDRFLSDEQFF.

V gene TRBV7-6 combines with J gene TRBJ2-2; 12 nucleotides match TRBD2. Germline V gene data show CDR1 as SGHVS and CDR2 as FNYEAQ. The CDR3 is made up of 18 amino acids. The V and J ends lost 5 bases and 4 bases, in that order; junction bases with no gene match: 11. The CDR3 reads CASSRRLTSGSFTGELFF. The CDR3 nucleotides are TGTGCCAGCAGCCGCAGACTGACTAGCGGGAGCTTCACCGGGGAGCTGTTTTTT.

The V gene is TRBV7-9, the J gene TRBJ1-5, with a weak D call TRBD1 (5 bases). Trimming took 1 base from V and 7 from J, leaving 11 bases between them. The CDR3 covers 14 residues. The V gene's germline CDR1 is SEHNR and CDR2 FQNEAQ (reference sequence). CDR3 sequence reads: CASSLGRAEQPQHF. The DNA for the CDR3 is TGTGCCAGCAGCTTAGGCAGGGCGGAACAGCCCCAGCATTTT.